The rows below give T cell receptor beta chains drawn from one sample of a study of T cell repertoires in cytomegalovirus infection. TCRdb called the reads again in MiXCR, with one record for every CDR3 protein. The sample lists hundreds of thousands of distinct CDR3 sequences; around 24% were seen once. Specimen: CD8+ T cells from PBMCs. These receptors were collected from a human donor in good health (CMV status not recorded). Some clones in this sample may be carry-over from other donors' samples. The CDR3 runs from the conserved cysteine through the conserved F or W. The D gene is left open where the match is weak. Where a row states a size, it is once, few, many or the class of an expanded clone; other rows omit it.

few,-,TRBV12-3/TRBV12-4,TRBJ2-3,TGTGCCAGCAGCCTCCCAGTCGAACCCCCCCATTCCACAGATACGCAGTATTTT,CASSLPVEPPHSTDTQYF
many,-,TRBV19,TRBJ1-1,TGTGCCAGTAGTATTGGGAAGAACACTGAAGCTTTCTTT,CASSIGKNTEAFF
few,-,TRBV28,TRBJ1-2,TGTGCCAGCAGATTCCAGGGGACGTATGGCTACACCTTC,CASRFQGTYGYTF
many,-,TRBV7-6,TRBJ2-3,TGTGCCAGCAGCTTAGCGGAGGCAGATACGCAGTATTTT,CASSLAEADTQYF
few,-,TRBV7-9,TRBJ2-5,TGTGCCACTCAACGGGGCCCCGAGACCCAGTACTTC,CATQRGPETQYF
once,-,TRBV29-1,TRBJ1-2,TGCAGCGTTGAACCACTGGGGGGTCCTTTCTATGGCTACACCTTC,CSVEPLGGPFYGYTF
few,-,TRBV14,TRBJ1-1,TGTGCCAGCAGCCAAATGAGGACAGAAGCTTTCTTT,CASSQMRTEAFF
-,TRBD1,TRBV25-1,TRBJ2-6,TGTGCCAGCAGTGAGATCCAGGGGGCCCGCTCTGGGGCCAACGTCCTGACTTTC,CASSEIQGARSGANVLTF
-,-,TRBV3-1,TRBJ1-1,TGTGCCAGCAGCCCCCGACCCGTTTCGGGCAACACTGAAGCTTTCTTT,CASSPRPVSGNTEAFF
-,-,TRBV19,TRBJ1-1,TGTGCCAGTACCGAGTCAGGCCGAGAAGCTTTCTTT,CASTESGREAFF
many,-,TRBV7-2,TRBJ1-6,TGTGCCAGCAGCCTCAGGGTCCGGACTACCTATAATTCACCCCTCCACTTT,CASSLRVRTTYNSPLHF
once,-,TRBV29-1,TRBJ2-7,TGCAGCGTTGGGCAGGGGCTGTCCTACGAGCAGTACTTC,CSVGQGLSYEQYF
-,-,TRBV28,TRBJ1-2,TGTGCCAGCGACTCACCATTTGACGGCTACACCTTC,CASDSPFDGYTF
many,-,TRBV7-2,TRBJ1-5,TGTGCCAGCAGGGATGAGACACGGACTTACAATCAGCCCCAGCATTTT,CASRDETRTYNQPQHF
-,-,TRBV28,TRBJ2-4,TGTGCCAGCAGTTGGCCCAGGGACACCCAAAAGGACATTCAGTACTTC,CASSWPRDTQKDIQYF
many,TRBD2,TRBV6-6,TRBJ2-1,TGTGCCAGCAGCTGGACTAGCTCCTACAATGAGCAGTTCTTC,CASSWTSSYNEQFF
many,-,TRBV28,TRBJ2-3,TGTGCCAGCAGTTCCGCCCTTGGGGCGTTGACGCAGTATTTT,CASSSALGALTQYF
few,-,TRBV2,TRBJ2-5,TGTGCCAGCAGTGCCCCCCAGTACCAAGAGACCCAGTACTTC,CASSAPQYQETQYF
-,-,TRBV7-9,TRBJ2-3,TGTGCCAGCAGCCCCCGCCACGGCACCCCCCAGTATTTT,CASSPRHGTPQYF
-,-,TRBV25-1,TRBJ1-1,TGTGCCAGCAGTGAATTACAGGGTATGAACACTGAAGCTTTCTTT,CASSELQGMNTEAFF
-,-,TRBV28,TRBJ2-2,TGTGCCAGCAGTTCTACGTGGGAGTTCACCGGGGAGCTGTTTTTT,CASSSTWEFTGELFF
many,-,TRBV7-2,TRBJ1-5,TGTGCCAGCAGTAATTGGGGGATCCATCAGCCCCAGCATTTT,CASSNWGIHQPQHF
many,TRBD2,TRBV6-2/TRBV6-3,TRBJ2-2,TGTGCCAGTTCTGGACTAGCGGAGTATATGAACACCGGGGAGCTGTTTTTT,CASSGLAEYMNTGELFF
-,-,TRBV5-4,TRBJ1-6,TGTGCCAGCAGATTCCAACAGAGCTCCTATAATTCACCCCTCCACTTT,CASRFQQSSYNSPLHF
many,-,TRBV28,TRBJ2-1,TGTGCCAGCAGTTCGGACAGTGTCAGCTCCTACAATGAGCAGTTCTTC,CASSSDSVSSYNEQFF
-,-,TRBV6-2/TRBV6-3,TRBJ2-1,TGTGCCAGCAGTTCAGGGGGGCTCTGCAATGAGCAGTTCTTC,CASSSGGLCNEQFF
-,-,TRBV6-6,TRBJ1-5,TGTGTTATCGGGTTGAGCAATCAGCCCCAGCATTTT,CVIGLSNQPQHF
few,TRBD2,TRBV6-5,TRBJ2-1,TGTGCCAGCAGTTACGGGACTAGCGGGGGGGCCAATGAGCAGTTCTTC,CASSYGTSGGANEQFF
once,-,TRBV7-8,TRBJ2-1,TGTGCCAGCAGCTGGGGCAATGGGCAGTTCTTC,CASSWGNGQFF
-,TRBD1,TRBV5-6,TRBJ1-5,TGTGCCAGCAGCTCCCTCACAGGGGGCGGGAATCAGCCCCAGCATTTT,CASSSLTGGGNQPQHF
many,-,TRBV7-9,TRBJ2-3,TGTGCCAGCAGCCACCAGAAGGGGACAGATACGCAGTATTTT,CASSHQKGTDTQYF
-,-,TRBV29-1,TRBJ2-1,TGCAGCGTGGCGGGCGGCGGGGGCCCCCAATACAATGAGCAGTTCTTC,CSVAGGGGPQYNEQFF
few,-,TRBV20-1,TRBJ2-7,TGCAGTGCTACAACGGAGAGCTCCTACGAGCAGTACTTC,CSATTESSYEQYF
many,TRBD2,TRBV7-2,TRBJ2-5,TGTGCCAGCAGTCCAGGTGTGGGACTAGCGGGGCAAGAGACCCAGTACTTC,CASSPGVGLAGQETQYF
many,-,TRBV7-8,TRBJ2-1,TGTGCCAGCAGCTTAGCGGCTAGCTACAATGAGCAGTTCTTC,CASSLAASYNEQFF
many,TRBD1,TRBV14,TRBJ1-1,TGTGCCAGCAGCCCCAAAGGACAGGGGCGCACTGAAGCTTTCTTT,CASSPKGQGRTEAFF
-,TRBD1,TRBV7-6,TRBJ1-1,TGTGCCAACAGTCCGTTTCAGGGGGCCCGAATAAAGAACGCTGAAGCTTTCTTT,CANSPFQGARIKNAEAFF
-,-,TRBV6-6,TRBJ2-2,TGTGCCAGCAGTGATCTCCGGGGTGAGATCCCGAAGGAAGCCGGGGAGCTGTTTTTT,CASSDLRGEIPKEAGELFF
few,TRBD1,TRBV6-5,TRBJ1-4,TGTGCCAGCAGTTACGGGGAAGGACAGGGGGAAGATAATGAAAAACTGTTTTTT,CASSYGEGQGEDNEKLFF
few,-,TRBV19,TRBJ1-1,TGTGCCAGTAGTATGGTGAACACTGAAGCTTTCTTT,CASSMVNTEAFF
-,-,TRBV18,TRBJ2-3,TGTGTCAGCTCACCAAGGACAGATACGCAGTATTTT,CVSSPRTDTQYF
few,TRBD2,TRBV20-1,TRBJ2-2,TGCAGTGCTAGGACTAGCGGACCCACCGGGGAGCTGTTTTTT,CSARTSGPTGELFF
-,-,TRBV5-1,TRBJ1-3,TGCGCCAGCAGCTTGTCCAACAGGGAGGATGGAAACACCATATATTTT,CASSLSNREDGNTIYF
-,-,TRBV27,TRBJ2-1,TGTGCCAGCAGTTTATCCGTCATTTACGATGAGCAGTTCTTC,CASSLSVIYDEQFF
many,TRBD2,TRBV6-5,TRBJ2-2,TGTGCCAGCAGTTACTCCGGACTAGCGGCGAACACCGGGGAGCTGTTTTTT,CASSYSGLAANTGELFF
many,TRBD1,TRBV12-3/TRBV12-4,TRBJ1-2,TGTGCCAGCAGTTCTCCGGGACAGGGACATGATGGCTACACCTTC,CASSSPGQGHDGYTF
many,TRBD1,TRBV7-6,TRBJ2-6,TGTGCCAGCAGCTTATCCGTAGGGACAGGACTCTCTGGGGCCAACGTCCTGACTTTC,CASSLSVGTGLSGANVLTF
many,-,TRBV11-2,TRBJ1-6,TGTGCCAGCAGCTTAGTAGCAGGGTTAAATTCACCCCTCCACTTT,CASSLVAGLNSPLHF
few,-,TRBV7-9,TRBJ2-1,TGTGCCAGCACCAGGGACCCGAGCTCCTACAATGAGCAGTTCTTC,CASTRDPSSYNEQFF
many,-,TRBV19,TRBJ1-5,TGTGCCAGTAGTATCGGGCCTTTAAATCAGCCCCAGCATTTT,CASSIGPLNQPQHF
many,-,TRBV7-6,TRBJ2-1,TGTGCCGTTCAGGGGGGAGCCGGTGAGCAGTTCTTC,CAVQGGAGEQFF
many,-,TRBV7-2,TRBJ2-7,TGTGCCAGCAGCCAAGTAACCTACGAGCAGTACTTC,CASSQVTYEQYF